The next 25 T cell receptor beta chains were all read from a single sample in a study of CD8 T cells in ankylosing spondylitis. TCRdb recomputed calls from the 5' RACE reads with MiXCR, one row per CDR3 protein. The repertoire holds almost 400,000 distinct CDR3 sequences, with 20% to 25% as singletons. Study-wide findings and caveats: A TCR beta motif of several highly homologous variants seemed to mark ankylosing spondylitis blood.

Their antigen targets remain unknown. Specimen: blood, either unsorted or a sorted T cell fraction (not recorded which). These receptors were taken from a male donor with ankylosing spondylitis.

This clonotype was detected a few times. V gene TRBV5-1 combines with J gene TRBJ2-1; D remains ambiguous. The V and J ends lost 0 bases and 0 bases respectively, with 10 bases between them. CDR1 is SGHRS, CDR2 YFSETQ, per germline. The CDR3 runs 16 residues. DNA for the CDR3: TGCGCCAGCAGCTTGGTATTAGGCAGCTCCTACAATGAGCAGTTCTTC. Translated: CASSLVLGSSYNEQFF.

This clonotype has only a few counts. The chain joins TRBV29-1 to TRBJ1-1; TRBD1 might be the D (6 bases). Germline V gene data show CDR1 as SQVTM and CDR2 as ANQGSEA. This CDR3 has 15 residues. V was pared by 4 bases and J by 6 bases, with 21 bases between. The CDR3 region has the DNA TGCAGCGTTGCCCCCGACAGGACGGTTTCCCCTGAAGCTTTCTTT. This encodes CSVAPDRTVSPEAFF.

The chain is built from TRBV6-1 and TRBJ2-7; TRBD1 matches 8 bases. V was clipped by 5 bases and J by 2 bases; unmatched bases: 8. Germline CDR1 and CDR2: MNHNS and SASEGT. The CDR3 totals 15 residues. CDR3 DNA: TGTGCCAGCAGTAGGGTCGGACAGGGCCCCTACGAGCAGTACTTC. This codes for CASSRVGQGPYEQYF.

The J gene is TRBJ2-2, the V gene TRBV9; TRBD2 matches at 7 bases. J was trimmed by 5 bases and V by 4 bases; bases with no gene match: 11. CDR3 size: 16 residues. Germline V gene lookup returns CDR1 SGDLS and CDR2 YYNGEE. The CDR3 DNA follows: TGTGCCAGCAGCCTCAGGACTAGGTCCGAAACCGGGGAGCTGTTTTTT. Its translation: CASSLRTRSETGELFF.

The chain employs TRBV20-1 and TRBJ1-5; 7 nucleotides agree with TRBD1. CDR1 and CDR2 from the germline V gene are DFQATT and SNEGSKA (reference sequence). J gave up 3 bases and V 6 bases, and 8 bases lay outside the gene matches. This CDR3 contains 14 residues. The CDR3 coding sequence is TGCAGTGCCACCAGACAGGGATACAATCAGCCCCAGCATTTT. Its protein product is CSATRQGYNQPQHF.

The gene calls are TRBV29-1 and TRBJ2-3, with 7 bases aligning to TRBD2. The CDR3 has 14 residues. V lost 7 bases and J lost 2; bases outside the gene matches: 9. The germline V gene has CDR1 SQVTM and CDR2 ANQGSEA. CDR3 nucleotide sequence: TGCAGCGCTCTTTCAAGCGGGATCACAGATACGCAGTATTTT. As protein: CSALSSGITDTQYF.

The chain has TRBV20-1 and TRBJ2-5; D is possibly TRBD1 or TRBD2 (5 bases each). V lost 6 bases and J lost 2, with 10 bases in between. Germline assignment: CDR1 DFQATT and CDR2 SNEGSKA (reference sequence). This CDR3 is 12 amino acids long. In DNA, the CDR3 is TGCAGTGCGCCGGGACGGCAAGAGACCCAGTACTTC. As protein: CSAPGRQETQYF.

V is TRBV28 and J is TRBJ2-1, with 10 bases fitting TRBD2. This CDR3 spans 15 amino acids. Trimming removed 3 bases from V and 5 bases from J; junction bases left unmatched: 4. Germline V gene data show CDR1 as MDHEN and CDR2 as SYDVKM. CDR3 in DNA: TGTGCCAGCAGTTTTCTAGCGGGAGAAGACAATGAGCAGTTCTTC. As protein: CASSFLAGEDNEQFF.

The chain uses TRBV18 and TRBJ2-7; D may be TRBD1 (6 bases). The CDR3 loop spans 14 amino acids. Germline values: CDR1 KGHSH, CDR2 LQKENI. V lost 3 bases, J lost 2 bases, and 11 bases lay in between. CDR3 sequence (DNA): TGTGCCAGCTCACCCCGGACAGATACCTACGAGCAGTACTTC. It is translated as CASSPRTDTYEQYF.

The V call is TRBV29-1, the J call TRBJ2-3; maybe TRBD1 (6 bases). The CDR3 is made up of 13 amino acids. Germline lookup yields CDR1 SQVTM and CDR2 ANQGSEA. Deletions cut 4 bases from V and 6 bases from J, with 14 bases between. DNA for the CDR3: TGCAGCGTTGGACAGGCGTTCCTCGATACGCAGTATTTT. Its protein product is CSVGQAFLDTQYF.

In this sample, this clonotype turned up a few times. The V call is TRBV28, the J call TRBJ2-1; maybe TRBD2 (5 bases). V dropped 5 bases and J dropped 7 bases, with 18 bases sitting between them. Germline V gene data show CDR1 as MDHEN and CDR2 as SYDVKM. This CDR3 is built from 15 residues. The CDR3 loop is CASSPLAGPRNEQFF. The CDR3, as DNA: TGTGCCAGCAGTCCTCTGGCGGGCCCGCGGAATGAGCAGTTCTTC. The full variable domain, its missing parts supplied by reference TRBV28 and TRBJ2-1, is DVKVTQSSRYLVKRTGEKVFLECVQDMDHENMFWYRQDPGLGLRLIYFSYDVKMKEKGDIPEGYSVSREKKERFSLILESASTNQTSMYLCASSPLAGPRNEQFFGPGTRLTVL.

This clonotype occurred a few times. V usage is TRBV20-1 and J usage is TRBJ1-5, with 8 bases identical to TRBD1. This CDR3 is 18 amino acids long. J lost 0 bases, V lost 1 base, and 11 bases had no gene match. Germline CDR1 reads DFQATT; CDR2 reads SNEGSKA (reference sequence). This CDR3 is CSARVGRGLAYSNQPQHF. The CDR3 coding sequence is TGCAGTGCTAGAGTTGGCAGGGGGCTGGCATATAGCAATCAGCCCCAGCATTTT.

This chain connects TRBV6-5 to TRBJ2-7, with D possibly matching TRBD1 (6 bases). Germline CDR1 reads MNHEY; CDR2 reads SVGAGI. Deletions cut 4 bases from V and 1 base from J, with 14 bases between. The CDR3 sequence is 15 residues long. The CDR3 DNA sequence: TGTGCCAGCAGTTCCGGGACATTCCGTTCCTACGAGCAGTACTTC. The encoded protein is CASSSGTFRSYEQYF.

This sequence joins TRBV29-1 and TRBJ1-5; D ambiguous. Germline V lookup: CDR1 SQVTM, CDR2 ANQGSEA. Trimming took off 4 bases at V and 0 bases at J, with 13 bases between the two ends. CDR3 length equals 15 residues. DNA for the CDR3: TGCAGCGTTGCCCCCTCCACAGATAGCAATCAGCCCCAGCATTTT. This codes for CSVAPSTDSNQPQHF.

V usage is TRBV7-3 and J usage is TRBJ2-1; D may be TRBD1 or TRBD2 (7 bases each). The V gene lost 5 bases and the J gene lost 6 bases, with 17 bases spanning the gap. This CDR3 is built from 15 residues. Germline CDR1 SGHTA, CDR2 FQGTGA. For the CDR3, the DNA is TGTGCCAGCAGCCCCCTTCAGGGGGGGGGCAATGAGCAGTTCTTC. As protein: CASSPLQGGGNEQFF.

V and J are TRBV7-7 and TRBJ2-2, with 8 bases lining up with TRBD1. The germline V gene encodes CDR1 SSHAT and CDR2 FNYEAQ (reference sequence). The CDR3 sequence is 14 residues long. The CDR3 sequence: CATQGATNTGELFF. CDR3 in DNA: TGTGCTACCCAGGGGGCTACTAACACCGGGGAGCTGTTTTTT.

The genes are TRBV6-2 or TRBV6-3 and TRBJ2-7, with D tentatively TRBD1 or TRBD2 (5 bases each). The germline CDR1 and CDR2 sequences are MNHEY and SVGEGT. V gave up 7 bases and J gave up 2 bases, with 12 bases separating them. The CDR3 runs to 13 residues. As DNA, the CDR3 is TGTGCCAGCATGGGAGACAGCCCCTACGAGCAGTACTTC. Protein sequence: CASMGDSPYEQYF.

This clonotype was counted a few times. The CDR3 DNA reads TGTGCCAGCAGCCAACCTTCGCCGGGGGTCCTCAAAGAGACCCAGTACTTC. Protein product: CASSQPSPGVLKETQYF. The genes are TRBV14 and TRBJ2-5; tentative D call: TRBD2 (6 bases). CDR1 and CDR2 (germline): SGHDN, FVKESK. CDR3 length: 17 residues. V was shortened by 2 bases and J by 3 bases, with 19 bases between the two germline ends.

At least ten counts were recorded for this clonotype. The CDR3 DNA reads as TGTGCCAGCAGTCCCCCCGCGCATGAAAAACTGTTTTTT. As protein: CASSPPAHEKLFF. The chain recombines TRBV12-3 or TRBV12-4 with TRBJ1-4; D is undetermined. CDR3 size: 13 residues. The V and J ends lost 5 bases and 6 bases respectively, with 10 bases between them.

V and J are TRBV3-1 and TRBJ2-3; D is unresolved. This CDR3 contains 14 residues. Germline lookup yields CDR1 LGHDT and CDR2 YNNKEL (reference sequence). The V end lost 5 bases, the J end lost 1 base, and 10 bases lay between the germline ends. In DNA form, the CDR3 reads TGTGCCAGCAGCGGGCACCTCGGCACAGATACGCAGTATTTT. Its protein product is CASSGHLGTDTQYF.

The chain employs TRBV7-2 and TRBJ2-1; the match to TRBD2 covers 7 bases. Unmatched junction bases numbered 5, after V lost 0 bases and J lost 6 bases. Germline V gives CDR1 SGHTA, CDR2 FQGNSA. The CDR3 extends over 15 amino acids. CDR3 sequence reads: CASSLAGGDFNEQFF. The CDR3 bases are TGTGCCAGCAGCTTAGCGGGAGGGGATTTCAATGAGCAGTTCTTC.

This CDR3 is CATSDFGLAGGPLGTDTQYF. DNA for the CDR3: TGTGCCACCAGTGATTTCGGGCTAGCGGGAGGGCCCTTGGGCACAGATACGCAGTATTTT. The chain carries TRBV24-1 and TRBJ2-3; the match to TRBD2 covers 12 bases. The V and J ends lost 1 base and 1 base, in that order; junction bases with no gene match: 11. The CDR3 consists of 20 residues. Germline CDR1 reads KGHDR; CDR2 reads SFDVKD.

The rearrangement uses TRBV20-1 and TRBJ2-3; 9 nucleotides match TRBD2. Trimming removed 7 bases from V and 5 bases from J; junction bases left unmatched: 7. The germline V gene has CDR1 DFQATT and CDR2 SNEGSKA (reference sequence). The CDR3 spans 13 residues. The CDR3 loop is CSGAGGPVDTQYF. The CDR3 DNA sequence: TGCAGTGGGGCGGGAGGGCCGGTAGATACGCAGTATTTT.

The chain is built from TRBV18 and TRBJ1-6; D remains unclear. The length of the CDR3 is 17 residues. Trimming took 2 bases from V and 2 from J, leaving 13 bases between them. From germline, CDR1 is KGHSH and CDR2 LQKENI. The CDR3 DNA reads as TGTGCCAGCTCACCATCTCTTAGGTCGGCCTATAATTCACCCCTCCACTTT. This encodes CASSPSLRSAYNSPLHF. Looking up the rest from reference TRBV18 and TRBJ1-6 gives the full variable domain: NAGVMQNPRHLVRRRGQEARLRCSPMKGHSHVYWYRQLPEEGLKFMVYLQKENIIDESGMPKERFSAEFPKEGPSILRIQQVVRGDSAAYFCASSPSLRSAYNSPLHFGNGTRLTVT.

The chain has TRBV30 and TRBJ2-3; D is unclear. The CDR3 covers 15 residues. In germline, CDR1 is GTSNPN, CDR2 SVGIG (reference sequence). Between the trimmed V and J ends, which lost 3 bases and 3 bases, there was a span of 16 bases. The CDR3 DNA sequence: TGTGCCTGGAGCCCCCCCGGACCCTGGACAGATACGCAGTATTTT. The encoded protein is CAWSPPGPWTDTQYF. Combining the CDR3 with reference TRBV30 and TRBJ2-3 gives the whole variable domain SQTIHQWPATLVQPVGSPLSLECTVEGTSNPNLYWYRQAAGRGLQLLFYSVGIGQISSEVPQNLSASRPQDRQFILSSKKLLLSDSGFYLCAWSPPGPWTDTQYFGPGTRLTVL.